Listed below are T cell receptor beta chains from one sample, sequenced in a study of blood T cell repertoires in COVID-19. The protocol was immunoSEQ multiplex PCR, while the TCRdb copy is restricted to in-frame clones and leaves out a portion. The sample contains about 170,000 clones, about 83% of which appear only once. Material for sequencing was peripheral blood. All receptors derive from a woman older than 75 with COVID-19, enrolled during active disease. Each CDR3 is given with its conserved first and last residue. The order of the fields is V gene, D gene, J gene, clone size, CDR3 protein, CDR3 DNA. D genes are given only for firm matches. Only part of the rows carry a size: once, few, many, or a class if the clone is expanded.

TRBV7-8,TRBD2,TRBJ2-7,NA,CASSPVRAGGSYEQYF,TGTGCCAGCAGCCCCGTCAGGGCGGGAGGGTCCTACGAGCAGTACTTC
TRBV7-3,TRBD2,TRBJ2-2,once,CASSSAGGLNTGELFF,TGTGCCAGCAGCTCAGCGGGAGGTCTGAACACCGGGGAGCTGTTTTTT
TRBV28,TRBD1,TRBJ1-5,NA,CASLRDVDRAQPQHF,TGTGCCAGCCTCCGGGATGTCGACAGGGCTCAGCCCCAGCATTTT
TRBV11-3,TRBD1,TRBJ2-1,once,CASSQGQGIYNEQFF,TGTGCCAGCAGCCAAGGACAGGGAATCTACAATGAGCAGTTCTTC
TRBV6-2/TRBV6-3,TRBD2,TRBJ2-3,NA,CASSRPGLAGGTSTDTQYF,TGTGCCAGCAGCCGGCCGGGACTAGCGGGGGGAACTAGCACAGATACGCAGTATTTT
TRBV4-3,NA,TRBJ2-7,NA,CASSQVTPPREQYF,TGCGCCAGCAGCCAAGTAACGCCTCCGCGGGAGCAGTACTTC
TRBV19,NA,TRBJ1-2,NA,CASSRDGGIPYGYTF,TGTGCCAGTAGTCGGGACGGGGGAATCCCCTATGGCTACACCTTC
TRBV28,NA,TRBJ1-2,NA,CASSPGTAGRYGYTF,TGTGCCAGCAGTCCCGGGACGGCGGGGAGATATGGCTACACCTTC
TRBV3-1/TRBV3-2,NA,TRBJ2-2,NA,CASSQDSGSTGELFF,TGTGCCAGCAGCCAAGACTCAGGGTCAACCGGGGAGCTGTTTTTT
TRBV18,TRBD1,TRBJ1-1,NA,CASSPRGTGGSGTEAFF,TGTGCCAGCTCACCACGGGGGACAGGGGGCTCGGGCACTGAAGCTTTCTTT
TRBV28,TRBD1,TRBJ2-7,NA,CASTGQGYEQYF,TGTGCCAGTACGGGACAGGGCTACGAGCAGTACTTC
TRBV27,NA,TRBJ2-3,NA,CAISPRDPTTDTQYF,TGTGCCATCTCGCCCCGGGATCCAACCACAGATACGCAGTATTTT
TRBV18,TRBD2,TRBJ2-7,NA,CASSGGVNYEQYF,TGTGCCAGCTCCGGGGGGGTGAACTACGAGCAGTACTTC
TRBV27,TRBD1,TRBJ2-1,NA,CASSFLLTGAVNEQFF,TGTGCCAGCAGTTTCCTACTGACAGGGGCGGTCAATGAGCAGTTCTTC
TRBV5-4,NA,TRBJ1-2,few,CASSPDSYGYTF,TGTGCCAGCAGCCCCGACAGTTATGGCTACACCTTC
TRBV19,TRBD2,TRBJ2-3,NA,CASSSSSGSDTQYF,TGTGCCAGTAGTTCCTCTAGCGGCTCAGATACGCAGTATTTT
TRBV30,NA,TRBJ1-2,NA,CAWTLEANYGYTF,TGTGCCTGGACTTTGGAGGCTAACTATGGCTACACCTTC
TRBV7-9,TRBD1,TRBJ2-3,NA,CASSSRAGGAGDTQYF,TGTGCCAGCAGCTCAAGGGCAGGGGGCGCGGGAGATACGCAGTATTTT
TRBV19,TRBD1,TRBJ1-2,NA,CASSGQTGGYGYTF,TGTGCCAGTAGTGGGCAGACAGGGGGCTATGGCTACACCTTC
TRBV2,TRBD1,TRBJ1-2,few,CASRGQEIGYTF,TGTGCCAGCAGGGGACAGGAGATCGGCTACACCTTC